The rows below give T cell receptor beta chains drawn from one sample of a study of blood T cell repertoires in COVID-19. Sequencing used immunoSEQ multiplex PCR; TCRdb keeps in-frame clones, though not all of them. The table shows about 180,000 clones, with roughly 84% occurring only once. Sample: peripheral blood. These receptor sequences come from a woman older than 75 with acute or convalescent COVID-19. CDR3s include the opening cysteine and the closing phenylalanine or tryptophan. Clone sizes are given selectively: once, few, many, or a class where the clone is expanded.

abundance	v_gene	j_gene	CDR3aa
-	TRBV9	TRBJ1-3	CASSVGRGNTIYF
few	TRBV6-2/TRBV6-3	TRBJ2-7	CASSYGGAPFAEQYF
-	TRBV19	TRBJ1-1	CASSFGQGTEAFF
-	TRBV6-2/TRBV6-3	TRBJ2-7	CASSLGQGVYEQYF
many	TRBV10-3	TRBJ1-2	CATTQDRDGYTF
-	TRBV5-1	TRBJ1-1	CASSLVSGRHTEAFF
-	TRBV6-5	TRBJ1-5	CASTVGTGSNQPQHF
-	TRBV19	TRBJ1-4	CASSSAGVNEEKLFF
-	TRBV5-1	TRBJ2-2	CASSIRDSGNTGELFF
-	TRBV18	TRBJ2-2	CASSPRIVSGSGETGELFF
-	TRBV3-1/TRBV3-2	TRBJ2-3	CASSQDLTGDTQYF
-	TRBV29-1	TRBJ1-2	CSVGGGVYGYTF
-	TRBV7-3	TRBJ2-3	CASSLGREGGTDTQYF
-	TRBV25-1	TRBJ1-4	CASSRTGYFEKLFF
-	TRBV7-2	TRBJ1-4	CASSDRNEKLFF
-	TRBV18	TRBJ1-2	CASSPPLGTANYGYTF
-	TRBV5-5	TRBJ2-2	CASSRGTGRAGELFF
-	TRBV10-1	TRBJ2-1	CASSERRGGRYNEQFF
-	TRBV10-3	TRBJ2-1	CAISAGLGGLFF
-	TRBV7-2	TRBJ1-3	CASSLQRNTIYF
-	TRBV4-3	TRBJ1-4	CASSQDRGRRNEKLFF
-	TRBV19	TRBJ1-4	CASSTRNEKLFF
-	TRBV27	TRBJ2-1	CASSSVNWPSSYNEQFF
-	TRBV7-2	TRBJ2-1	CASSSERGGVYEQFF
-	TRBV5-1	TRBJ2-3	CASSLNRGLSTDTQYF
-	TRBV25-1	TRBJ2-7	CASASGDYEQYF
-	TRBV5-1	TRBJ2-5	CASSLIGGSLGETQYF
-	TRBV12-5	TRBJ2-7	CASGLPWTSGRAKSFEQYF
-	TRBV5-4	TRBJ2-5	CASNPQGHSQETQYF
once	TRBV7-2	TRBJ2-4	CASSFRDGGNIQYF
-	TRBV4-1	TRBJ2-7	CASSQVPPGDVDEQYF
-	TRBV5-1	TRBJ2-5	CASSLGVGGPRETQYF
-	TRBV12-3/TRBV12-4	TRBJ1-2	CASSVDWEGGYTF
few	TRBV19	TRBJ2-3	CASSILGTSGGITGTDTQYF
-	TRBV24-1	TRBJ2-3	CATSDADRGLADTQYF
once	TRBV9	TRBJ1-1	CASSASGGRENTEAFF
-	TRBV19	TRBJ1-1	CASTFAGGRGKNTEAFF
-	TRBV30	TRBJ1-2	CAWSRLPSYGYTF
-	TRBV9	TRBJ2-5	CASSVKGAGFQETQYF
-	TRBV19	TRBJ2-3	CASRERGVTDTQYF
few	TRBV7-2	TRBJ1-3	CASSSWSLPSGNTIYF
few	TRBV19	TRBJ1-1	CASSVGDRTGTEAFF
-	TRBV4-2	TRBJ2-5	CASSQDGAGGFEETQYF
-	TRBV21-1	TRBJ1-4	CASSCHRGPNEKLFF
once	TRBV5-4	TRBJ1-1	CAWGQGASRYTEAFF
-	TRBV6-6	TRBJ1-5	CASSSGDRGQMEPQHF
few	TRBV5-6	TRBJ2-7	CASSAYSGSYEQYF
-	TRBV11-2	TRBJ1-4	CASSLRTGKLFF
-	TRBV5-1	TRBJ1-1	CASKEQGNTEAFF
-	TRBV4-1	TRBJ1-6	CASSQDWKGLQWDSPLHF
-	TRBV7-6	TRBJ2-2	CASSLRSTGELFF
few	TRBV25-1	TRBJ2-4	CASSDGVRAQGDIQYF
-	TRBV3-1/TRBV3-2	TRBJ2-7	CASSQGDEQYF
-	TRBV6-5	TRBJ1-1	CASSSGRTGRGEAFF
-	TRBV18	TRBJ1-2	CASSPFDSSSNYGYTF
-	TRBV6-5	TRBJ2-7	CASSYGALNEQYF